This TCR beta chain was captured in a study of blood T cell repertoires in COVID-19. Trimming removed 5 bases at V and 9 bases at J, with 14 bases between. The CDR3 extends over 12 amino acids. Germline V gene data show CDR1 as GTSNPN and CDR2 as SVGIG (reference sequence). The repertoire was sequenced with immunoSEQ multiplex PCR; TCRdb's copy has only in-frame clones and lacks some. Of more than 100,000 clones in the sample, about four fifths are singletons; the top ten hold roughly 17%. The clonotype comes from a woman aged 50 to 60 with acute or convalescent COVID-19. The sample was peripheral blood. The chain links TRBV30 to TRBJ2-1, with a possible D match to TRBD1 (6 bases). CDR3 DNA: TGTGCCTGGCGACAGGCTATGGGTGAGCAGTTCTTC. This sequence encodes CAWRQAMGEQFF.